The clone carrying this T cell receptor (beta chain) was observed a few times. Its antigen is unidentified. CDR3 length: 15 residues. Germline V CDR1 and CDR2: ENHRY, SYGVKD. V lost 0 bases and J lost 5, with 13 bases in between. All donors were healthy, and all were Caucasian. The source of the sample is a study of identical twins. General study results and limits: Beta out-of-frame twin sharing showed a weaker excess. Fewer insertions marked abundant cord blood beta clonotypes; young adult naive trended weakly, memory not at all.

TCRdb processed the 5' RACE reads anew with MiXCR; each CDR3 protein has one entry. The data contain about 570,000 distinct CDR3 sequences, over 8.5% of them singletons. This sample also appeared in a second study, on yellow fever vaccine responses in identical twins.

This sequence was found in a woman aged 18-29 years in good health. V gene TRBV10-3 combines with J gene TRBJ2-5, with D perhaps assigned TRBD1 or TRBD2 (5 bases each). The sample consisted of PBMCs. Written as DNA, the CDR3 is TGTGCCATCAGTGAGTCTCCTGGGGGTCGGGAGACCCAGTACTTC. Protein product: CAISESPGGRETQYF.